The sequence of this TCR beta chain was determined in a study of OX40 agonist ivuxolimab in advanced cancers. For the wider study: The costimulatory receptor OX40 (CD134) was targeted by ivuxolimab, a fully human IgG2 agonistic monoclonal antibody. Intravenous ivuxolimab was administered to patients every 2 weeks at six dose levels: 0.01, 0.1, 0.3, 1.5, 3 and 10 mg/kg. Of the approximately 50 dose-escalation patients, hepatocellular carcinoma was present in around 19, melanoma in roughly 15, renal cell carcinoma in 9 and head and neck cancer in 9. In the dose-escalation cohort, 82.7% of patients were male, and the mean age was roughly 60 years, with a range of about 23 to 80. Prior anti-PD-1, anti-PD-L1 or anti-CTLA-4 therapy was permitted, and checkpoint inhibitors had been received by roughly two fifths of dose-escalation patients. Partial responses occurred in three dose-escalation patients: two with cutaneous melanoma and one with hepatocellular carcinoma. Peripheral TCRbeta sequencing aimed to test whether ivuxolimab altered TCR sequence diversity and caused clonal T-cell expansion. The paper covers the monotherapy dose-escalation part of the phase I ivuxolimab trial, which included N of about 51 patients. Results the study describes overall, beyond this receptor: Which antigens the clonally expanded peripheral T cells were specific for was not determined. Low levels of normalized T-cell clonal expansion were also seen in some patients who did not respond. Clonal expansion of both CD4+ and CD8+ blood T cells was observed from baseline to week 6 at doses 0.1 to 3.0 mg/kg. In the 0.1-3.0 mg/kg groups, partial responders were among the patients with the lowest normalized peripheral clonal expansion, particularly in CD8+ T cells. After ivuxolimab, more expanded clones were found on average in CD8+ T cells than in CD4+ T cells.

Patients with a history of autoimmune disease or receiving systemic immunosuppression were excluded from the trial. In every dose cohort, peripheral blood was drawn for TCR sequencing at baseline, cycle 4 day 1, and cycle 7 day 1. The samples were drawn from a first-in-human, open-label, multicenter phase I dose-escalation trial of ivuxolimab. Adults with locally advanced or metastatic head and neck squamous cell, hepatocellular, melanoma or renal cell carcinoma were enrolled in the trial. Before TCR sequencing, CD4+ T cells and CD8+ T cells from peripheral blood were sorted into separate populations. Genomic DNA was isolated from the sorted cells so that the TCRbeta CDR3 region could be sequenced. TCRbeta CDR3 regions were sequenced using the immunoSEQ Assay. TCRdb obtained this table from immuneACCESS and retained in-frame rearrangements with V and J assigned. These tables miss some clones; where compared with another copy, unresolved V genes account for less than half of the shortfall, and the remainder is unexplained. The table for this sample lists roughly 53,000 clones; about 90% of them were counted only once. Less than 5.5% of the sample is in the top ten clones.

CDR1 and CDR2, per the germline V gene (reference sequence), are LNHNV and YYDKDF. V ends up 8 bases short and J 4 bases short, with an unmatched junction base count of 7. From the cysteine up to the phenylalanine, the CDR3 has a length of 14 residues. Only CDR3 DNA remains: 42 bases, in frame from the first base. Regarding this clone: This receptor's antigen is unknown. Within one base of it there is no much larger clone, and no base qualities were kept.

The TCR was taken from an adult with an advanced solid tumor such as melanoma, head and neck, liver or kidney cancer. The starting material was CD4+ or CD8+ T cells sorted from blood, obtained in a trial of the OX40 agonist ivuxolimab. Recombination connected TRBV15 to TRBJ2-1, and 8 bases in between align with TRBD1. CDR3 sequence: CATRQGRIYNEQFF. The sequence in DNA is TGTGCCACCCGACAGGGGCGTATTTACAATGAGCAGTTCTTC. When the CDR3 is completed using the reference TRBV15 and TRBJ2-1 genes on either side, the full variable domain is DAMVIQNPRYQVTQFGKPVTLSCSQTLNHNVMYWYQQKSSQAPKLLFHYYDKDFNNEADTPDNFQSRRPNTSFCFLDIRSPGLGDTAMYLCATRQGRIYNEQFFGPGTRLTVL.